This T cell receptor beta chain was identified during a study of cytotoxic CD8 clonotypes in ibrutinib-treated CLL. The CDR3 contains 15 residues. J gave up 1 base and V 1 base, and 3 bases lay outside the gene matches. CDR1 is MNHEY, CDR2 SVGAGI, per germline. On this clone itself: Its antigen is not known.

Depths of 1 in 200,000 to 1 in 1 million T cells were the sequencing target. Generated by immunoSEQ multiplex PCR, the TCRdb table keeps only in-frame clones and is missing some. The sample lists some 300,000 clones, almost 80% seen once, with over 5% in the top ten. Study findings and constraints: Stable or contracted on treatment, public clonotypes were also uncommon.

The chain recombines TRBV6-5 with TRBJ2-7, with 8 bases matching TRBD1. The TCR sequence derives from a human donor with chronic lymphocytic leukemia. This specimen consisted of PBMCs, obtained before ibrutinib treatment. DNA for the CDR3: TGTGCCAGCAGTTACTTTGGACAGGGATCCTACGAGCAGTACTTC. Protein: CASSYFGQGSYEQYF.